The entry below describes one T cell receptor beta chain. The sample originates from a study of blood T cell repertoires in COVID-19. The protocol was immunoSEQ multiplex PCR, while the TCRdb copy is restricted to in-frame clones and leaves out a portion. Among more than 110,000 clones listed, around 86% were seen once. From germline, CDR1 is LNHDA and CDR2 SQIVND (reference sequence). This CDR3 contains 13 residues. V lost 6 bases and J lost 1; bases outside the gene matches: 0. Individuals drawn from around 25 US areas were about 18 to 95 years old. Assignments of participants to cohorts depended upon their own reported clinical history. Resolution of symptoms, clearance, or two negative PCRs was present in recovered Cohort 3 donors.

Sequenced: PBMCs or T cells enriched from blood (not recorded which). J is TRBJ2-1 and V is TRBV19, with TRBD2 identical over 7 bases. This TCR was sampled from a middle-aged man who had recovered from COVID-19. The DNA for the CDR3 is TGTGCCAGTAGCGGGGGGTCCTACAATGAGCAGTTCTTC. Encoded protein: CASSGGSYNEQFF.